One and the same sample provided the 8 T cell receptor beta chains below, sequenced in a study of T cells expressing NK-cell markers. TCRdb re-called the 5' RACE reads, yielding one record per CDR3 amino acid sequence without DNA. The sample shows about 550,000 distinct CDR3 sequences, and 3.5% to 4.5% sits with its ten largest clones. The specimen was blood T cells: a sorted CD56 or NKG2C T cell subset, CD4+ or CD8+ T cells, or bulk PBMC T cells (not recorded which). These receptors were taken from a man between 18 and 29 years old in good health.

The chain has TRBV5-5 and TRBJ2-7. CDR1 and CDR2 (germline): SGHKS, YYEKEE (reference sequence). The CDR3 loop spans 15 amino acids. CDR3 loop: CASSLSPAETYEQYF.

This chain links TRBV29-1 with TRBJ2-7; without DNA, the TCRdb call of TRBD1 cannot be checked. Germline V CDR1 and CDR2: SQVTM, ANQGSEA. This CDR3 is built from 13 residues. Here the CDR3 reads CSVGDGTATEQYF.

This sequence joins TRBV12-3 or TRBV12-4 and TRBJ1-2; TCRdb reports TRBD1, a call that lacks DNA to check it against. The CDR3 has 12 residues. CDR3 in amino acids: CASSPVTGGYTF.

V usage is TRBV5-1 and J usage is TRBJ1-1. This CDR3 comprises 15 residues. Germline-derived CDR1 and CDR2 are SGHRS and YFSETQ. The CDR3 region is CASSLSSPKSTEAFF.

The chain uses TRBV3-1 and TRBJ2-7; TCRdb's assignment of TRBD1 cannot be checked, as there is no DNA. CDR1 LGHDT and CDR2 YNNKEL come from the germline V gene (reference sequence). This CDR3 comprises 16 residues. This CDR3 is CASSPRTGLGNYEQYF.

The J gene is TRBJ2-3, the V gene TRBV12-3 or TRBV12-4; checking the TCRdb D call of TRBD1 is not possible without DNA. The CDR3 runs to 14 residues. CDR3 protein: CASSSQGGTDTQYF.

Here the CDR3 reads CASSQTLAAGELFF. The rearrangement links TRBV5-1 to TRBJ2-2. CDR3 length: 14 residues. Germline V gives CDR1 SGHRS, CDR2 YFSETQ.

The CDR3 sequence is CASTRGDPGEQFF. J is TRBJ2-1 and V is TRBV12-3 or TRBV12-4; TCRdb designates TRBD1, a call that cannot be tested without DNA. There are 13 residues in the CDR3.